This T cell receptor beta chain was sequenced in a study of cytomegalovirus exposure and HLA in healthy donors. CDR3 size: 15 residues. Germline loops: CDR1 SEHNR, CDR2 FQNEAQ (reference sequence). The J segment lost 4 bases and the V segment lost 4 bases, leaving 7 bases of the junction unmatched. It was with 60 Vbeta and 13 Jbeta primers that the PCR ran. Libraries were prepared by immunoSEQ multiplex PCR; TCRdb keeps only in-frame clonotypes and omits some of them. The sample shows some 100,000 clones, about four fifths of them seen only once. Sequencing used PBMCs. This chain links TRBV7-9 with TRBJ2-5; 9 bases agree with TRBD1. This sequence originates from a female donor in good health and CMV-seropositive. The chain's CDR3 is CASSSGTGRRETQYF. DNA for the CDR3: TGTGCCAGCAGCTCCGGGACAGGGAGGCGAGAGACCCAGTACTTC. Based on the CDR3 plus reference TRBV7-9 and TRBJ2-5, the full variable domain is DTGVSQNPRHKITKRGQNVTFRCDPISEHNRLYWYRQTLGQGPEFLTYFQNEAQLEKSRLLSDRFSAERPKGSFSTLEIQRTEQGDSAMYLCASSSGTGRRETQYFGPGTRLLVL.